The clone carrying this TCR beta chain was seen repeatedly, ten times or more. Antigen specificity is unknown. The data are from a study of spatial heterogeneity in lung cancer. Points from the study as a whole: Mutation tallies in tumors tracked expanded intratumoral alpha and beta TCR counts.

Each CDR3 protein is one row after TCRdb ran MiXCR on the 5' RACE reads. The repertoire holds about 27,000 distinct CDR3 sequences, with roughly 7.1% as singletons. J gave up 0 bases and V 4 bases, and 2 bases lay outside the gene matches. The CDR3 extends over 15 amino acids. The germline V gene has CDR1 MGHRA and CDR2 YSYEKL. The time point is: sample taken at primary tumor resection. The source material was lung tumor tissue, sampled at surgery. The receptor was derived from a male donor with early-stage non-small cell lung cancer. The chain uses TRBV4-1 and TRBJ2-7, with TRBD1 matching over 11 bases. This chain's CDR3 is CASSPGQGVSYEQYF. The CDR3 nucleotides read TGCGCCAGCAGCCCGGGACAGGGGGTCTCCTACGAGCAGTACTTC.